The 18 T cell receptor beta chains reported below all come from one sample, sequenced in a study of blood T cells in healthy people across ages. The authors ran a second PCR of roughly 6 to 12 cycles using a sample-barcoded 5' primer and a J-beta primer mix. TCRdb fed the 5' RACE reads into MiXCR, producing one record per CDR3 protein. The top ten clones hold about 30% of a sample with approximately 690,000 distinct CDR3 sequences, approximately 40% of them seen once. The material sequenced was blood. Receptor source: an elderly man in good health.

V usage is TRBV16 and J usage is TRBJ1-4; possible D gene TRBD1, 5 bases. CDR3 length: 13 amino acids. V lost 3 bases, J lost 6 bases, and 8 bases lay in between. CDR1 and CDR2 (germline): KGHSY, FQNENV. The DNA for the CDR3 is TGTGCCAGCAGCCATTTACAGGATGAAAAACTGTTTTTT. Residues: CASSHLQDEKLFF.

The chain uses TRBV24-1 and TRBJ1-6, with TRBD1 matching 10 bases. Germline CDR1 reads KGHDR; CDR2 reads SFDVKD. Unmatched junction bases numbered 9, after V lost 0 bases and J lost 8 bases. The length of the CDR3 is 18 residues. In DNA form, the CDR3 reads TGTGCCACCAGTGATTTGCGTGTAAGGGACAGGGGTGATTCACCCCTCCACTTT. The encoded protein is CATSDLRVRDRGDSPLHF.

This sequence joins TRBV27 and TRBJ2-7; the match to TRBD2 covers 10 bases. After removal of 6 bases from V and 2 bases from J, the junction contained 7 bases not matched to a gene. The CDR3 is made up of 15 amino acids. Germline V gives CDR1 MNHEY, CDR2 SMNVEV (reference sequence). The DNA of the CDR3 is TGTGCCAGCAGCGCCCTTAGCGGGAGGACCTACGAGCAGTACTTC. Translated: CASSALSGRTYEQYF.

The rearrangement uses TRBV29-1 and TRBJ2-2, with TRBD2 as a possible D gene (5 bases). Per the germline V gene, CDR1 is SQVTM and CDR2 is ANQGSEA. The CDR3 contains 14 residues. The V gene lost 6 bases and the J gene lost 1 base, with 12 bases spanning the gap. The chain's CDR3 is CSVGKDWNTGELFF. CDR3 DNA: TGCAGCGTCGGAAAGGACTGGAACACCGGGGAGCTGTTTTTT.

The chain employs TRBV3-1 and TRBJ2-1, with D tentatively TRBD1 or TRBD2 (5 bases each). The germline gives CDR1 LGHDT, CDR2 YNNKEL (reference sequence). Trimming shortened V by 3 bases and J by 8 bases, and 11 bases separated the two germline ends. The CDR3 loop spans 13 amino acids. CDR3 nucleotide sequence: TGTGCCAGCAGCCATGTCCGGGGCCATGAGCAGTTCTTC. Amino acids: CASSHVRGHEQFF.

V and J are TRBV5-1 and TRBJ1-1; D gene unclear. Germline-derived CDR1 and CDR2 are SGHRS and YFSETQ. The CDR3 contains 11 residues. Trimming left V 4 bases short and J 5 bases short, with 6 bases between. The chain's CDR3 is CASSPGTEAFF. CDR3 coding DNA: TGCGCCAGCAGCCCCGGTACTGAAGCTTTCTTT.

The rearrangement uses TRBV7-2 and TRBJ2-7, with D possibly TRBD2 on 6 matching bases. The CDR3 length is 16 residues. Trimming took off 5 bases at V and 7 bases at J, with 24 bases between the two ends. Germline V gives CDR1 SGHTA, CDR2 FQGNSA. The CDR3 spells CASSPRLERPYNEQYF. In DNA form, the CDR3 reads TGTGCCAGCAGCCCAAGACTAGAACGCCCCTACAATGAGCAGTACTTC.

This clonotype was observed a few times. The rearrangement uses TRBV2 and TRBJ2-5; 9 nucleotides match TRBD2. This CDR3 spans 13 amino acids. After removal of 6 bases from V and 11 bases from J, the junction contained 10 bases not matched to a gene. CDR1 SNHLY and CDR2 FYNNEI come from the germline V gene. The CDR3 coding sequence is TGTGCCAGCAGGGCTAGCGGGATTAATGAGCAGTACTTC. Amino acids: CASRASGINEQYF. The full variable domain, with the rest looked up from reference TRBV2 and TRBJ2-5, is EPEVTQTPSHQVTQMGQEVILRCVPISNHLYFYWYRQILGQKVEFLVSFYNNEISEKSEIFDDQFSVERPDGSNFTLKIRSTKLEDSAMYFCASRASGINEQYFGPGTRLLVL.

Comment on this clonotype: One base away lies a much larger clone, so this may be a sequencing read error. Likely a read error: the CDR3 ends without its conserved phenylalanine or tryptophan. The chain couples TRBV24-1 to TRBJ2-5, with 7 bases aligning to TRBD1. Trimming took 3 bases from V and 2 from J; bases not matched to a gene: 5. This CDR3 contains 15 residues. Germline assignment: CDR1 KGHDR and CDR2 SFDVKD. This CDR3 is CATSDPRTGQETQYL. The CDR3 nucleotides read TGTGCCACCAGTGATCCTCGGACAGGACAAGAGACCCAGTACTTA.

The V call is TRBV12-3 or TRBV12-4, the J call TRBJ2-2; weak D call: TRBD1 (7 bases). With 7 bases removed from V and 2 bases from J, the gap between germline ends came to 23 bases. This CDR3 region has 18 residues. CDR3 protein: CASTFGLLRDSNTGELFF. The CDR3 nucleotides are TGTGCCAGCACCTTTGGCCTCCTGCGGGACAGTAACACCGGGGAGCTGTTTTTT.

To note about this clonotype: This clone may be a read error of a much larger clone one base away. This chain links TRBV4-2 with TRBJ1-6, with D possibly being TRBD1 (6 bases). Germline V gene sequence: CDR1 LGHNA, CDR2 YNFKEQ. This CDR3 region has 16 residues. CDR3 bases: TGTCCCAGCAGCCAGAGGCCAGGGGCCTATAATTCACCCCTCCACTTT. Its translation: CPSSQRPGAYNSPLHF.

This chain joins TRBV11-2 and TRBJ2-1; TRBD2 might be the D (6 bases). In germline, CDR1 is SGHAT, CDR2 FQNNGV. Trimming stripped 0 bases from V and 8 bases from J, with 14 bases between. The CDR3 is made up of 15 amino acids. The CDR3 DNA follows: TGTGCCAGCAGCTTAGATCGGGCCACGGGGGATGAGCAGTTCTTC. Its translation: CASSLDRATGDEQFF.

The chain couples TRBV20-1 to TRBJ1-6, with D maybe TRBD1 (5 bases). This CDR3 region has 15 residues. V dropped 3 bases and J dropped 3 bases, with 12 bases sitting between them. Germline assignment: CDR1 DFQATT and CDR2 SNEGSKA (reference sequence). The CDR3 here is CSASGGAHYNSPLHF. CDR3 DNA sequence: TGCAGTGCTAGTGGCGGGGCCCACTATAATTCACCCCTCCACTTT.

This clonotype has ten or more counts. DNA of the CDR3: TGTGCCAGCAGGAGAGGACACCAAAAAAGCTCCTACAATGAGCAGTTCTTC. Translating gives CASRRGHQKSSYNEQFF. V and J are TRBV6-5 and TRBJ2-1; tentatively, D is TRBD1 (5 bases). The CDR3 has 17 amino acids. CDR1 is MNHEY, CDR2 SVGAGI, per germline. Trimming cost V 6 bases and J 0 bases, with 18 bases left between them.

Comment on this clonotype: One end of the junction varies from germline; a read error may be responsible. The chain links TRBV3-1 to TRBJ2-1; 10 bases match TRBD2. Germline CDR1 and CDR2: LGHDT and YNNKEL (reference sequence). The CDR3 covers 16 residues. The CDR3 DNA reads as TGTGCCGGCAGAAGAAGCGGGGGGGTCTCCTACAATGAGCAGTTCTTC. Its translation is CAGRRSGGVSYNEQFF.

This chain links TRBV6-1 with TRBJ2-5; D perhaps matches TRBD1 (5 bases). There are 13 residues in the CDR3. Germline V gene sequence: CDR1 MNHNS, CDR2 SASEGT. Trimming stripped 7 bases from V and 4 bases from J, with 13 bases between. For the CDR3, the DNA is TGTGCCAGCAATAGGAGAAGGGGAGAGACCCAGTACTTC. This codes for CASNRRRGETQYF.

Concerning this clonotype: Its ends do not fully match the called genes, so a read error is possible. The rearrangement links TRBV7-9 to TRBJ2-7; tentative D call: TRBD2 (5 bases). This CDR3 is 16 amino acids long. CDR1 is SEHNR, CDR2 FQNEAQ, per germline (reference sequence). CDR3 amino acids: CASSLGAGVPPHEQYF. CDR3 DNA sequence: TGTGCTAGCAGCTTAGGCGCCGGGGTGCCCCCTCACGAGCAGTACTTC.

The rearrangement uses TRBV7-2 and TRBJ1-1; perhaps TRBD1 as D (5 bases). The length of the CDR3 is 15 residues. Trimming removed 5 bases at V and 2 bases at J, with 15 bases between. Germline V gives CDR1 SGHTA, CDR2 FQGNSA. CDR3 sequence: CASSLRQTTNTEAFF. The CDR3 DNA follows: TGTGCCAGCAGCCTTAGACAGACAACTAACACTGAAGCTTTCTTT.